The 17 T cell receptor beta chains in this list originate from one sample, sequenced in a study of blood T cell repertoires in COVID-19. Sequenced by immunoSEQ multiplex PCR; TCRdb stores in-frame clones only, minus some. Of roughly 200,000 clones in the sample, roughly 91% were seen once. The sample taken for sequencing was PBMCs or T cells enriched from blood (not recorded which). These receptors were taken from a man aged 25 to 40 in a cohort exposed to, infected with or recovered from COVID-19 (not recorded which).

This clone was seen a single time. V gene TRBV29-1 combines with J gene TRBJ1-2, with D perhaps TRBD1 (5 bases). The CDR3 runs to 13 residues. The germline V gene has CDR1 SQVTM and CDR2 ANQGSEA. V lost 3 bases to trimming and J lost 3 bases, with 11 bases between them. CDR3 amino acids: CSVDQGRDYGYTF. CDR3 DNA: TGCAGCGTTGACCAGGGCAGGGACTATGGCTACACCTTC. The full variable domain, completed using reference TRBV29-1 and TRBJ1-2, is SAVISQKPSRDICQRGTSLTIQCQVDSQVTMMFWYRQQPGQSLTLIATANQGSEATYESGFVIDKFPISRPNLTFSTLTVSNMSPEDSSIYLCSVDQGRDYGYTFGSGTRLTVV.

A note on this clone: One end of the junction varies from germline; a read error may be responsible. J is TRBJ2-1 and V is TRBV5-1; D call uncertain. The germline gives CDR1 SGHRS, CDR2 YFSETQ. This CDR3 comprises 11 residues. The CDR3 nucleotides are TGCGCCAGCAGCTCAGGCCCCGGCAGGATCTTC. It specifies CASSSGPGRIF. Full variable domain (remainder filled in from reference TRBV5-1 and TRBJ2-1): KAGVTQTPRYLIKTRGQQVTLSCSPISGHRSVSWYQQTPGQGLQFLFEYFSETQRNKGNFPGRFSGRQFSNSRSEMNVSTLELGDSALYLCASSSGPGRIFGPGTRLTVL.

This clone was detected only a few times. The genes are TRBV3-1 (or the pseudogene TRBV3-2) and TRBJ1-3, with no clear D. The CDR3 length is 15 residues. The germline V gene has CDR1 LGHDT and CDR2 YNNKEL (reference sequence). V lost 5 bases and J lost 2, with 13 bases in between. This CDR3 reads CASSFGGGAGNTIYF. The CDR3 nucleotides are TGTGCCAGCAGCTTCGGAGGAGGAGCTGGAAACACCATATATTTT.

DNA of the CDR3: TGCAGTGCTAGTAGGCGGGAGTCTGGCTACGAGCAGTACTTC. Protein product: CSASRRESGYEQYF. This chain connects TRBV20-1 to TRBJ2-7, with TRBD2 identical over 7 bases. The V gene end was trimmed by 3 bases and the J gene end by 3 bases; junction bases not matched to a gene: 8. This CDR3 is 14 amino acids long. Germline V gene sequence: CDR1 DFQATT, CDR2 SNEGSKA (reference sequence).

The chain joins TRBV3-1 (or the pseudogene TRBV3-2) to TRBJ2-3, with TRBD2 matching over 9 bases. The germline V gene has CDR1 LGHDT and CDR2 YNNKEL (reference sequence). The trim removed 3 bases at V and 5 bases at J, leaving 6 bases unmatched. The CDR3 loop spans 15 amino acids. DNA of the CDR3: TGTGCCAGCAGCCAGATAGCGGGAGTTGGAGATACGCAGTATTTT. The encoded protein is CASSQIAGVGDTQYF.

The gene calls are TRBV28 and TRBJ1-2; TRBD1 matches 8 bases. V gave up 6 bases and J gave up 1 base; unmatched junction bases: 7. The CDR3 contains 15 residues. Germline lookup yields CDR1 MDHEN and CDR2 SYDVKM. The CDR3 protein is CASSLDRVLNYGYTF. In DNA form, the CDR3 reads TGTGCCAGCAGCTTGGACAGGGTCCTTAACTATGGCTACACCTTC.

This clone was seen more than once but under ten times. The chain couples TRBV10-3 to TRBJ1-1, with 10 positions matching TRBD1. This CDR3 is built from 14 residues. CDR1 is ENHRY and CDR2 is SYGVKD in the germline V gene. The V segment lost 5 bases and the J segment 3 bases; nucleotides outside the gene matches: 3. The CDR3 reads CAISRQGADTEAFF. The CDR3 region has the DNA TGTGCCATCAGTCGACAGGGGGCGGACACTGAAGCTTTCTTT.

The chain combines TRBV6-1 with TRBJ2-1, with D possibly matching TRBD2 (6 bases). With 0 bases removed from V and 6 bases from J, the gap between germline ends came to 9 bases. Germline CDR1 reads MNHNS; CDR2 reads SASEGT. The CDR3 covers 14 residues. CDR3: CASSEAGRSNEQFF. CDR3 coding DNA: TGTGCCAGCAGTGAAGCGGGGAGGTCCAATGAGCAGTTCTTC.

The chain recombines TRBV28 with TRBJ1-1; D might be TRBD1 (5 bases). V was cut by 2 bases and J by 14 bases, with 15 bases left in between. The CDR3 loop spans 12 amino acids. Germline V gives CDR1 MDHEN, CDR2 SYDVKM. In DNA form, the CDR3 reads TGTGCCAGCAGTTTACCAGGGCTCCTACCCTTCTTT. Translated, it gives CASSLPGLLPFF.

The chain has TRBV10-3 and TRBJ1-2; D is undetermined. CDR3 size: 19 residues. Germline lookup yields CDR1 ENHRY and CDR2 SYGVKD. The V and J ends lost 0 bases and 5 bases respectively, with 25 bases between them. The CDR3 DNA follows: TGTGCCATCAGTGAGTCCCTTCGGGGTCGGGCAGAGGACGATTATGGCTACACCTTC. It encodes CAISESLRGRAEDDYGYTF.

This clone was seen a handful of times. This chain uses TRBV12-3 or TRBV12-4 with TRBJ2-7, with D possibly being TRBD2 (6 bases). V lost 8 bases and J 4 bases, leaving 12 bases between the germline ends. CDR3 length: 12 residues. CDR3 amino acids: CASRDRGYEQYF. The CDR3 DNA reads as TGTGCCAGCCGGGACCGGGGGTACGAGCAGTACTTC.

The chain carries TRBV6-5 and TRBJ1-1; perhaps TRBD1 as D (5 bases). This CDR3 region has 13 residues. The V end was cut by 10 bases, the J end by 5 bases, with 17 bases between. Germline assignment: CDR1 MNHEY and CDR2 SVGAGI. In DNA form, the CDR3 reads TGTGCCACCAGGGCCGGCCGGGGGACTGAAGCTTTCTTT. This encodes CATRAGRGTEAFF.

The gene calls are TRBV11-3 and TRBJ2-3; D remains ambiguous. The CDR3 loop spans 14 amino acids. V lost 8 bases, J lost 2 bases, and 14 bases lay in between. Germline V lookup: CDR1 SGHNT, CDR2 YENEEA. CDR3 sequence (DNA): TGTGCCAGCGGCCTTGGTGGTACCACAGATACGCAGTATTTT. Its translation is CASGLGGTTDTQYF.

The chain links TRBV28 to TRBJ2-7; D is undetermined. V was trimmed by 5 bases and J by 6 bases, leaving 8 bases between them. This CDR3 is built from 11 residues. CDR1 and CDR2 (germline): MDHEN, SYDVKM. This CDR3 is CASSPFSEQYF. The CDR3 nucleotides read TGTGCCAGCAGTCCGTTTTCCGAGCAGTACTTC.

The chain joins TRBV24-1 to TRBJ2-1, with D possibly being TRBD2 (6 bases). Germline CDR1 KGHDR, CDR2 SFDVKD. V lost 11 bases and J 6 bases, leaving 19 bases between the germline ends. This CDR3 is 14 amino acids long. The CDR3 DNA follows: TGTGCCATCTCGGATTATCAGGGAGGCAATGAGCAGTTCTTC. It codes for CAISDYQGGNEQFF.

This clone is a singleton in its sample. This CDR3 reads CASSLRGEPQHF. The CDR3 DNA sequence: TGTGCCAGCAGCTTACGGGGAGAACCCCAGCATTTT. This chain links TRBV7-2 with TRBJ1-5; D unresolved. The CDR3 has 12 amino acids. Germline CDR1 is SGHTA and CDR2 is FQGNSA. V dropped 2 bases and J dropped 10 bases, with 9 bases sitting between them.

The chain uses TRBV14 and TRBJ2-7; 7 bases agree with TRBD1. This CDR3 has 15 residues. J lost 3 bases, V lost 4 bases, and 9 bases had no gene match. The V gene's germline CDR1 is SGHDN and CDR2 FVKESK. The CDR3 region is CASSPFGTALYEQYF. CDR3 nucleotides: TGTGCCAGCAGCCCTTTTGGGACAGCACTCTACGAGCAGTACTTC.